This T cell receptor (beta chain) comes out of a study of identical twins. This CDR3 contains 13 residues. Between the trimmed V and J ends, which lost 0 bases and 7 bases, there was a span of 9 bases. Germline values: CDR1 SGDLS, CDR2 YYNGEE. MiXCR, applied by TCRdb to the 5' RACE reads, yields one record per CDR3 protein. The sample has some 760,000 distinct CDR3 sequences, approximately 18% seen once; the top ten hold about an eighth. This same sample was also part of a study on T cells expressing NK-cell markers.

The chain couples TRBV9 to TRBJ2-3; the D is unclear. Sequencing used PBMCs. The TCR sequence derives from a young woman in good health. The CDR3 sequence: CASSVGGGNTQYF. CDR3 nucleotides: TGTGCCAGCAGCGTAGGTGGCGGAAATACGCAGTATTTT.